This TCR beta chain was observed in a study of cytotoxic CD8 clonotypes in ibrutinib-treated CLL. As concerns this clone: Its target is not known.

Study-wide points: Sampling of sustained-remission and progressing patients occurred at differing times.

The V and J ends lost 5 bases and 2 bases respectively, with 9 bases between them. Per the germline V gene, CDR1 is LNHDA and CDR2 is SQIVND (reference sequence). This CDR3 comprises 13 residues. The repertoire was sequenced with immunoSEQ multiplex PCR; TCRdb's copy has only in-frame clones and lacks some. The sample carries a few hundred thousand clones, 80% recorded once. The chain joins TRBV19 to TRBJ2-5, with D perhaps matching TRBD1 (5 bases). Sequenced here: PBMCs, sampled before ibrutinib treatment. This TCR came from a human donor with chronic lymphocytic leukemia. The CDR3 loop is CASSLGPQETQYF. The CDR3 region has the DNA TGTGCCAGTAGTCTGGGGCCACAAGAGACCCAGTACTTC.